Here is one T cell receptor beta chain with its context. This CDR3 is built from 16 residues. Trimming cost V 0 bases and J 8 bases; bases outside gene matches: 6. Germline lookup yields CDR1 MNHEY and CDR2 SVGEGT. CD8+ and CD4+ T cells circulating in blood were sequenced for TCR beta. TEMRA cells were FACS-enriched and CD8+ and CD4+ T cells negatively isolated. This entry is derived from a study of CD8 T cells in Susac syndrome. cDNA came from roughly 0.5 to 1 ug RNA primed by random hexamers. TCR beta CDR3 was amplified by immunoSEQ multiplex PCR. This amplification extended across 54 Vbeta and 13 Jbeta segments. TCRdb reanalysed the immunoSEQ multiplex PCR reads using MiXCR and keeps one entry per CDR3 protein. The sample records around 270,000 distinct CDR3 sequences, 75% to 85% being singletons.

Sequenced material: CD8+ T cells from PBMCs. The V gene is TRBV6-2 or TRBV6-3, the J gene TRBJ2-1, with TRBD2 matching over 11 bases. The source is a human donor with multiple sclerosis. CDR3 amino acids: CASSYSELAGVYEQFF. CDR3 bases: TGTGCCAGCAGTTACTCGGAACTAGCGGGAGTCTATGAGCAGTTCTTC.